What follows are 21 T cell receptor beta chains derived from one specimen sequenced in a study of cytomegalovirus exposure and HLA in healthy donors. Use of 60 Vbeta and 13 Jbeta primers characterized the PCR. TCRdb's copy holds only in-frame clones and misses some; the assay was immunoSEQ multiplex PCR. The table includes fewer than 130,000 clones, around 83% detected once. The sequenced sample consisted of PBMCs. The receptors were gathered from a woman aged 60-75 years in good health and CMV-seropositive.

This clone has just a few counts. The chain joins TRBV4-2 to TRBJ1-1; 9 positions agree with TRBD1. Germline V gene lookup returns CDR1 LGHNA and CDR2 YNFKEQ. This CDR3 is 16 amino acids long. Unmatched junction bases numbered 8, after V lost 5 bases and J lost 1 base. CDR3 in amino acids: CASSWEGDRENTEAFF. DNA of the CDR3: TGTGCCAGCAGCTGGGAGGGGGACAGGGAGAACACTGAAGCTTTCTTT.

The chain employs TRBV7-2 and TRBJ1-2; D possibly corresponds to TRBD1 (6 bases). The germline V gene has CDR1 SGHTA and CDR2 FQGNSA. V lost 2 bases to trimming and J lost 1 base, with 17 bases between them. There are 17 residues in the CDR3. The CDR3 loop reads CASSLWVTTGLNYGYTF. CDR3 DNA sequence: TGTGCCAGCAGCTTATGGGTTACGACAGGACTTAACTATGGCTACACCTTC.

The chain couples TRBV7-3 to TRBJ2-1; weak D call: TRBD2 (5 bases). Germline CDR1 reads SGHTA; CDR2 reads FQGTGA. The CDR3 loop spans 17 amino acids. Trimming removed 3 bases from V and 7 bases from J, with 22 bases in between. The chain's CDR3 is CASSLVVGSSFSNEQFF. CDR3 DNA sequence: TGTGCCAGCAGCTTGGTGGTAGGGAGCTCCTTTTCTAATGAGCAGTTCTTC.

This clone is a singleton in its sample. This chain joins TRBV19 and TRBJ2-7; D is possibly TRBD2 (6 bases). The V gene's germline CDR1 is LNHDA and CDR2 SQIVND (reference sequence). The V end lost 5 bases, the J end lost 1 base, and 21 bases lay between the germline ends. The CDR3 length is 17 residues. The CDR3 sequence: CASSPRQTSTSSYEQYF. The CDR3 DNA follows: TGTGCCAGTAGTCCGCGTCAAACTAGCACCAGTTCCTACGAGCAGTACTTC. Supplemented by reference TRBV19 and TRBJ2-7, the full variable domain reads DGGITQSPKYLFRKEGQNVTLSCEQNLNHDAMYWYRQDPGQGLRLIYYSQIVNDFQKGDIAEGYSVSREKKESFPLTVTSAQKNPTAFYLCASSPRQTSTSSYEQYFGPGTRLTVT.

The V call is TRBV7-8, the J call TRBJ1-5, with D uncertain. V lost 6 bases to trimming and J lost 0 bases, with 15 bases between them. CDR3 length equals 16 residues. CDR1 is SGHVS and CDR2 is FQNEAQ in the germline V gene. CDR3 nucleotide sequence: TGTGCCAGCAGTTTGACCGGAGGATATAGCAATCAGCCCCAGCATTTT. Protein sequence: CASSLTGGYSNQPQHF.

This rearrangement joins TRBV18 to TRBJ1-1; 7 bases match TRBD1. This CDR3 region has 12 residues. Germline loops: CDR1 KGHSH, CDR2 LQKENI. The V and J ends lost 9 bases and 6 bases, in that order; junction bases with no gene match: 7. CDR3: CASVTGDAEAFF. For the CDR3, the DNA is TGTGCCAGTGTAACAGGGGATGCTGAAGCTTTCTTT.

This clone has a handful of counts. The chain carries TRBV6-6 and TRBJ2-7; TRBD1 matches 7 bases. This CDR3 is 14 amino acids long. Germline CDR1 reads MNHNY; CDR2 reads SVGAGI (reference sequence). J gave up 2 bases and V 6 bases, and 7 bases lay outside the gene matches. CDR3 DNA: TGTGCCAGCAGCTCCGGGACAGCTGCCTACGAGCAGTACTTC. Translation gives CASSSGTAAYEQYF.

The chain employs TRBV12-5 and TRBJ2-1; maybe TRBD2 (5 bases). CDR3 size: 12 residues. V was cut by 1 base and J by 9 bases, with 7 bases left in between. Per the germline V gene, CDR1 is LGHNT and CDR2 is FRNRAP. The CDR3 nucleotides read TGTGCTAGTGGTTTGGACCGGGGTGAGCAGTTCTTC. Translation gives CASGLDRGEQFF.

This clone is a singleton in its sample. The genes are TRBV9 and TRBJ1-2; 7 bases align to TRBD1. CDR3 length: 14 residues. Per germline, CDR1 SGDLS and CDR2 YYNGEE. The V gene end was trimmed by 3 bases and the J gene end by 6 bases; junction bases not matched to a gene: 8. CDR3: CASSARQGTDGYTF. The CDR3 DNA reads TGTGCCAGCAGCGCCCGACAGGGTACGGATGGCTACACCTTC.

The chain links TRBV14 to TRBJ2-7; no clear D gene. This CDR3 is 13 amino acids long. Germline CDR1 and CDR2: SGHDN and FVKESK. V was clipped by 1 base and J by 9 bases, with 13 bases between them. CDR3 DNA sequence: TGTGCCAGCAGCCAAGGACGGGTTACGTGGCAGTACTTC. Translating gives CASSQGRVTWQYF. Combining the CDR3 with reference TRBV14 and TRBJ2-7 gives the whole variable domain EAGVTQFPSHSVIEKGQTVTLRCDPISGHDNLYWYRRVMGKEIKFLLHFVKESKQDESGMPNNRFLAERTGGTYSTLKVQPAELEDSGVYFCASSQGRVTWQYFGPGTRLTVT.

The J gene is TRBJ1-1, the V gene TRBV11-2; D gene ambiguous. The V gene's germline CDR1 is SGHAT and CDR2 FQNNGV. The CDR3 sequence is 14 residues long. V lost 6 bases and J 2 bases, leaving 13 bases between the germline ends. CDR3 residues: CASSWSRANTEAFF. DNA for the CDR3: TGTGCCAGCAGTTGGAGTAGAGCAAACACTGAAGCTTTCTTT.

V and J are TRBV5-1 and TRBJ2-3, with D perhaps TRBD2 (7 bases). Germline V gene data show CDR1 as SGHRS and CDR2 as YFSETQ. V lost 0 bases to trimming and J lost 8 bases, with 13 bases between them. This CDR3 is 14 amino acids long. The CDR3 DNA reads TGCGCCAGCAGCTTGGTAGGGGGGGCCGGTACGCAGTATTTT. As protein: CASSLVGGAGTQYF.

The chain carries TRBV7-2 and TRBJ2-2, with TRBD2 matching 7 bases. Unmatched junction bases numbered 5, after V lost 1 base and J lost 6 bases. CDR1 is SGHTA, CDR2 FQGNSA, per germline. CDR3 length: 15 amino acids. The CDR3 coding sequence is TGTGCCAGCAGCTTAGTGAGCGGGAAACCCGGGGAGCTGTTTTTT. It yields the protein CASSLVSGKPGELFF.

The V and J genes are TRBV19 and TRBJ2-7, with D unclear. The CDR3 runs to 16 residues. Trimming took off 3 bases at V and 4 bases at J, with 19 bases between the two ends. In germline, CDR1 is LNHDA, CDR2 SQIVND (reference sequence). CDR3 residues: CASSILTGSRQYEQYF. The DNA for the CDR3 is TGTGCCAGTAGTATCCTTACCGGGTCTCGCCAGTACGAGCAGTACTTC.

The chain couples TRBV19 to TRBJ2-4, with 12 positions matching TRBD2. CDR1 LNHDA and CDR2 SQIVND come from the germline V gene (reference sequence). After removal of 3 bases from V and 10 bases from J, the junction contained 7 bases not matched to a gene. This CDR3 has 15 amino acids. As DNA, the CDR3 is TGTGCCAGTAGTATCGTGGCTAGCGGGGGGGGTATTCAGTACTTC. It encodes CASSIVASGGGIQYF.

CDR3 in amino acids: CASSPGATKRIPKLEETQYF. The CDR3 DNA follows: TGTGCCAGCTCACCGGGAGCGACCAAAAGAATCCCGAAATTGGAAGAGACCCAGTACTTC. This chain links TRBV18 with TRBJ2-5, with D possibly TRBD2 on 5 matching bases. This CDR3 comprises 20 residues. Trimming removed 3 bases from V and 3 bases from J, with 29 bases in between. Looked up from germline, CDR1 is KGHSH and CDR2 is LQKENI.

The chain carries TRBV5-5 and TRBJ2-7, with 12 bases identical to TRBD2. CDR3 length: 17 amino acids. Germline trimming cut 1 base from V and 3 bases from J; bases unmatched to any gene: 8. Germline-derived CDR1 and CDR2 are SGHKS and YYEKEE (reference sequence). The CDR3 DNA is TGTGCCAGCAGCTTGTATTGGACTAGCGGGGCTGTCTACGAGCAGTACTTC. Protein sequence: CASSLYWTSGAVYEQYF.

The rearrangement joins TRBV11-2 to TRBJ2-5; D unresolved. The CDR3 has 12 amino acids. CDR1 is SGHAT, CDR2 FQNNGV, per germline. V was shortened by 5 bases and J by 5 bases, with 9 bases between the two germline ends. The CDR3, as DNA: TGTGCCAGCAGCCCCACCCGGGAGACCCAGTACTTC. Protein product: CASSPTRETQYF.

The chain employs TRBV29-1 and TRBJ2-1, with a possible D match to TRBD2 (5 bases). Looked up from germline, CDR1 is SQVTM and CDR2 is ANQGSEA. V lost 3 bases, J lost 8 bases, and 23 bases lay in between. The CDR3 extends over 16 amino acids. CDR3 bases: TGCAGCGTTGATAGGGAAGCGCCGACTATCAGCGATGAGCAGTTCTTC. Residues: CSVDREAPTISDEQFF.

The chain recombines TRBV13 with TRBJ2-5; 12 positions agree with TRBD2. CDR1 and CDR2 from the germline V gene are PRHDT and FYEKMQ (reference sequence). V lost 3 bases, J lost 5 bases, and 10 bases stayed unmatched. The CDR3 extends over 17 amino acids. The CDR3 region is CASSFASSGRAMETQYF. CDR3 bases: TGTGCCAGCAGCTTCGCGTCTAGCGGGAGGGCCATGGAGACCCAGTACTTC. Full variable domain (outside the CDR3, taken from reference TRBV13 and TRBJ2-5): AAGVIQSPRHLIKEKRETATLKCYPIPRHDTVYWYQQGPGQDPQFLISFYEKMQSDKGSIPDRFSAQQFSDYHSELNMSSLELGDSALYFCASSFASSGRAMETQYFGPGTRLLVL.

The chain has TRBV5-5 and TRBJ2-5; 8 positions match TRBD1. The junction had 10 bases not matched to a gene; V was cut back by 4 bases and J by 8 bases. Germline values: CDR1 SGHKS, CDR2 YYEKEE (reference sequence). CDR3 length: 14 residues. This chain's CDR3 is CASSPRDRRPTQYF. The CDR3 coding sequence is TGTGCCAGCAGCCCCCGGGACAGGCGCCCAACCCAGTACTTC.